Listed here are 22 T cell receptor beta chains from one sample, sequenced in a study of T cell repertoires in cytomegalovirus infection. TCRdb re-called the reads with MiXCR, one entry per CDR3 protein. The table shows some 940,000 distinct CDR3 sequences, with around 31% occurring only once. The antigens for these receptors are not known. The sample in question was cultured CD8+ T cells from PBMCs, obtained from culture after CMV antigen stimulation. These receptors all come from a human donor in good health (CMV status not recorded). Some clones in this sample may be carry-over from other donors' samples.

In this sample, this clonotype turned up a few times. This chain uses TRBV24-1 with TRBJ2-5; the D gene could be TRBD1 or TRBD2 (6 bases each). Germline values: CDR1 KGHDR, CDR2 SFDVKD. Trimming stripped 4 bases from V and 5 bases from J, with 10 bases between. The CDR3 sequence is 13 residues long. This CDR3 reads CATSERDIETQYF. The CDR3 DNA reads as TGTGCCACCAGTGAGCGGGACATCGAGACCCAGTACTTC.

This clonotype was counted only a few times. This rearrangement joins TRBV4-1 to TRBJ2-5; D perhaps matches TRBD1 (5 bases). The CDR3 contains 15 residues. V was trimmed by 0 bases and J by 5 bases, leaving 13 bases between them. Germline V gene data show CDR1 as MGHRA and CDR2 as YSYEKL. In DNA, the CDR3 is TGCGCCAGCAGCCAAGAACCAGGGTCGGCTGAGACCCAGTACTTC. This translates into CASSQEPGSAETQYF.

This sequence joins TRBV7-9 and TRBJ2-2; D is ambiguous. Trimming cost V 6 bases and J 5 bases, with 16 bases left between them. Germline CDR1 reads SEHNR; CDR2 reads FQNEAQ (reference sequence). The CDR3 consists of 15 residues. CDR3 in amino acids: CASSQGRSWTGELFF. CDR3 in DNA: TGTGCCAGCAGTCAAGGAAGGAGTTGGACCGGGGAGCTGTTTTTT.

In this sample, this clonotype turned up a few times. V and J are TRBV6-6 and TRBJ2-5; maybe TRBD2 (6 bases). The CDR3 length is 15 residues. Trimming shortened V by 2 bases and J by 3 bases, and 13 bases separated the two germline ends. Germline CDR1 is MNHNY and CDR2 is SVGAGI (reference sequence). In nucleotides, the CDR3 is TGTGCCAGCAGTTACCTCCGGGACTCAAAAGAGACCCAGTACTTC. Its protein product is CASSYLRDSKETQYF.

This clonotype came up many times. The chain couples TRBV7-8 to TRBJ2-7; 11 bases fit TRBD1. V trimming: 3 bases; J trimming: 3 bases; junction bases outside the gene matches: 4. The germline gives CDR1 SGHVS, CDR2 FQNEAQ. The CDR3 covers 15 residues. The DNA for the CDR3 is TGTGCCAGCAGCTTTACCGGGACAGGGGGCTACGAGCAGTACTTC. Translated: CASSFTGTGGYEQYF.

This clonotype was seen ten or more times. The CDR3: CASSLARTYEQYF. In DNA form, the CDR3 reads TGTGCCAGCAGCTTAGCCAGGACCTACGAGCAGTACTTC. V and J are TRBV7-2 and TRBJ2-7; D not resolved. Germline V lookup: CDR1 SGHTA, CDR2 FQGNSA. V was shortened by 0 bases and J by 2 bases, with 5 bases between the two germline ends. This CDR3 is 13 amino acids long. Full variable domain (missing parts from reference TRBV7-2 and TRBJ2-7): GAGVSQSPSNKVTEKGKDVELRCDPISGHTALYWYRQSLGQGLEFLIYFQGNSAPDKSGLPSDRFSAERTGGSVSTLTIQRTQQEDSAVYLCASSLARTYEQYFGPGTRLTVT.

The chain uses TRBV20-1 and TRBJ2-7; D perhaps matches TRBD1 (5 bases). With 3 bases removed from V and 4 bases from J, the gap between germline ends came to 13 bases. The CDR3 extends over 13 amino acids. CDR1 is DFQATT and CDR2 is SNEGSKA in the germline V gene (reference sequence). CDR3 residues: CSARTVEWYEQYV. CDR3 DNA sequence: TGCAGTGCTAGGACAGTTGAATGGTACGAGCAGTACGTC.

The CDR3 DNA sequence: TGCGCCAGCAGCCACAAATCCCTTGGTTACGGTCCCGCCGCCTGGGGTGAGCAGTTCTTC. The encoded protein is CASSHKSLGYGPAAWGEQFF. The chain couples TRBV4-3 to TRBJ2-1; D gene uncertain. The CDR3 has 20 residues. V lost 3 bases to trimming and J lost 9 bases, with 33 bases between them. The germline V gene has CDR1 LGHNA and CDR2 YSLEER.

The chain is built from TRBV7-9 and TRBJ2-3, with 9 positions matching TRBD1. Germline V gives CDR1 SEHNR, CDR2 FQNEAQ (reference sequence). The CDR3 spans 15 residues. Trimming took 5 bases from V and 4 from J; bases not matched to a gene: 7. CDR3 sequence reads: CASSPPGQGSDTQYF. The DNA of the CDR3 is TGTGCCAGCAGCCCGCCGGGACAGGGCTCAGATACGCAGTATTTT. Filled out from reference TRBV7-9 and TRBJ2-3, the complete variable domain reads DTGVSQNPRHKITKRGQNVTFRCDPISEHNRLYWYRQTLGQGPEFLTYFQNEAQLEKSRLLSDRFSAERPKGSFSTLEIQRTEQGDSAMYLCASSPPGQGSDTQYFGPGTRLTVL.

This clonotype was counted at least ten times. The CDR3 nucleotides read TGTGCCAGTAGCCCCGGGCAGGAATATAGCAATCAGCCCCAGCATTTT. Its protein is CASSPGQEYSNQPQHF. The chain joins TRBV19 to TRBJ1-5; D is unclear. This CDR3 has 16 residues. V dropped 6 bases and J dropped 0 bases, with 15 bases sitting between them. Per the germline V gene, CDR1 is LNHDA and CDR2 is SQIVND (reference sequence).

The chain is built from TRBV29-1 and TRBJ2-7, with a possible D match to TRBD1 (5 bases). This CDR3 contains 14 residues. Germline CDR1 SQVTM, CDR2 ANQGSEA. Trimming stripped 2 bases from V and 0 bases from J, with 11 bases between. CDR3 region: CSVEQAGYSYEQYF. The CDR3 DNA is TGCAGCGTTGAACAGGCAGGGTACTCCTACGAGCAGTACTTC.

Only a few counts were recorded for this clonotype. V usage is TRBV20-1 and J usage is TRBJ1-3; 7 nucleotides agree with TRBD1. V was clipped by 0 bases and J by 2 bases; unmatched bases: 7. Germline-derived CDR1 and CDR2 are DFQATT and SNEGSKA (reference sequence). The CDR3 extends over 16 amino acids. The DNA of the CDR3 is TGCAGTGCTAGAGATGGTGACAGGGATACTGGAAACACCATATATTTT. Translation gives CSARDGDRDTGNTIYF.

The table lists this clonotype with a few counts. This chain joins TRBV27 and TRBJ1-1, with D possibly matching TRBD1 (5 bases). This CDR3 region has 14 residues. The germline V gene encodes CDR1 MNHEY and CDR2 SMNVEV (reference sequence). V dropped 8 bases and J dropped 0 bases, with 13 bases sitting between them. The CDR3 DNA sequence: TGTGCCAGCGGCCGTGGGGCTTTGAACACTGAAGCTTTCTTT. The encoded protein is CASGRGALNTEAFF.

V is TRBV4-2 and J is TRBJ2-4; D might be TRBD2 (6 bases). V lost 0 bases and J 1 base, leaving 13 bases between the germline ends. CDR1 and CDR2 from the germline V gene are LGHNA and YNFKEQ. The length of the CDR3 is 17 residues. The chain's CDR3 is CASSQDGGSGAKNIQYF. In DNA form, the CDR3 reads TGTGCCAGCAGCCAAGATGGGGGGTCAGGGGCCAAAAACATTCAGTACTTC.

In its sample, this clonotype was seen a few times. The chain has TRBV20-1 and TRBJ1-1; 8 nucleotides align to TRBD1. The CDR3 has 16 residues. CDR1 and CDR2 (germline): DFQATT, SNEGSKA (reference sequence). Trimming cost V 3 bases and J 0 bases; bases outside gene matches: 9. The CDR3 here is CSASHLGQVLNTEAFF. The CDR3 nucleotides are TGCAGTGCTAGTCATTTGGGACAGGTCCTGAACACTGAAGCTTTCTTT.

The chain recombines TRBV6-1 with TRBJ1-5; TRBD1 matches at 7 bases. V shed 6 bases and J 5 bases; nucleotides not matched to a gene: 7. Per germline, CDR1 MNHNS and CDR2 SASEGT. The CDR3 spans 14 residues. For the CDR3, the DNA is TGTGCCAGCAGCCAGGACAGGAGATATCAGCCCCAGCATTTT. Its translation is CASSQDRRYQPQHF.

The chain couples TRBV12-3 or TRBV12-4 to TRBJ1-2; D may be TRBD1 (5 bases). The CDR3 sequence is 14 residues long. Trimming took 5 bases from V and 8 from J, leaving 18 bases between them. For the CDR3, the DNA is TGTGCCAGCAGTGACGGGACCGAGAGTCAGGGCTACACCTTC. Amino acid sequence: CASSDGTESQGYTF.

Many counts were recorded for this clonotype. This rearrangement joins TRBV7-6 to TRBJ1-3; no definite D call. The V end lost 5 bases, the J end lost 0 bases, and 8 bases lay between the germline ends. The germline V gene has CDR1 SGHVS and CDR2 FNYEAQ. This CDR3 is 14 amino acids long. The CDR3 nucleotides read TGTGCCAGCAGCGCGCCGGCCTCTGGAAACACCATATATTTT. It codes for CASSAPASGNTIYF.

This clonotype was observed a handful of times. The chain joins TRBV2 to TRBJ1-1; D remains ambiguous. The CDR3 covers 14 residues. V was cut by 2 bases and J by 0 bases, with 7 bases left in between. Germline-derived CDR1 and CDR2 are SNHLY and FYNNEI. The CDR3 spells CASSEMALNTEAFF. The CDR3 DNA sequence: TGTGCCAGCAGTGAAATGGCATTGAACACTGAAGCTTTCTTT. Filled out from reference TRBV2 and TRBJ1-1, the complete variable domain reads EPEVTQTPSHQVTQMGQEVILRCVPISNHLYFYWYRQILGQKVEFLVSFYNNEISEKSEIFDDQFSVERPDGSNFTLKIRSTKLEDSAMYFCASSEMALNTEAFFGQGTRLTVV.

Ten or more counts support this clonotype. This chain connects TRBV13 to TRBJ2-7; no clear D gene. The CDR3 length is 13 residues. Trimming removed 3 bases from V and 2 bases from J, with 8 bases in between. Germline assignment: CDR1 PRHDT and CDR2 FYEKMQ (reference sequence). The CDR3 region is CASSFRQAYEQYV. CDR3 sequence (DNA): TGTGCCAGCAGCTTCCGGCAAGCCTACGAGCAGTACGTC.

The table lists this clonotype with a few counts. The J gene is TRBJ2-1, the V gene TRBV6-5, with 7 bases matching TRBD1. The germline gives CDR1 MNHEY, CDR2 SVGAGI. V lost 2 bases to trimming and J lost 5 bases; unmatched junction nucleotides: 6. CDR3 length: 15 amino acids. This CDR3 is CASSYPKTGNNEQFF. CDR3 DNA: TGTGCCAGCAGTTACCCTAAGACAGGGAACAATGAGCAGTTCTTC.

The CDR3 bases are TGTGCCACTAAACTAGCGGGGGACTTCGATACGCAGTATTTT. It is translated as CATKLAGDFDTQYF. The gene calls are TRBV2 and TRBJ2-3; 11 bases agree with TRBD2. CDR3 size: 14 residues. V shed 10 bases, J shed 6 bases, and the junction held 9 bases outside the gene matches. Per the germline V gene, CDR1 is SNHLY and CDR2 is FYNNEI.